A selection of T cell receptor beta chains follows, all from one sample in a study of Ad26.COV2.S vaccination and SARS-CoV-2 variants. The repertoire was sequenced with immunoSEQ multiplex PCR; TCRdb's copy has only in-frame clones and lacks some. The table includes 360,000 or so clones, about 89% detected once. Sequencing used peripheral blood, obtained in a trial of Ad26.COV2.S vaccine versus placebo. The receptors were sampled from a person between 18 and 65 years old who received the Ad26.COV2.S COVID-19 vaccine or a placebo. The CDR3 runs from the conserved cysteine through the conserved F or W. Fields, in order: D gene, clone size, V gene, J gene, CDR3 DNA, CDR3 protein. The D gene is left open where the match is weak. Clone size is not always given. Where it is, it says once, few, many or a class for expanded clones.

>-|-|TRBV7-8|TRBJ2-7
TGTGCCAGCAGCCAAGCCAGGCTAGCGAACTACGAGCAGTACTTC
CASSQARLANYEQYF
>-|-|TRBV12-5|TRBJ2-1
TGTGCTAGTCCACCTCAGCCTGAGCAGTTCTTC
CASPPQPEQFF
>-|few|TRBV28|TRBJ2-1
TGTGCCAGCAGTTTAGGAGGGTCTCATGAGCAGTTCTTC
CASSLGGSHEQFF
>-|few|TRBV9|TRBJ1-1
TGTGCCAGCAGCGTAGCAGGTGCTGAAGCTTTCTTT
CASSVAGAEAFF
>-|-|TRBV11-2|TRBJ2-1
TGTGCCTGCGGCTCCTATAATGAGCAGTTCTTC
CACGSYNEQFF
>-|-|TRBV10-2|TRBJ2-1
TGCGCCAGCAGTGCCGTCCGAATCTCCTACAATGAGCAGTTCTTC
CASSAVRISYNEQFF
>-|-|TRBV3-1/TRBV3-2|TRBJ2-5
TGTGCCAGCACCACGGGACGGACTCTGGCGACCCAGTACTTC
CASTTGRTLATQYF
>-|-|TRBV10-1|TRBJ2-1
TGCGCCAGCAGTGAGTCGAAGACTACCTACAATGAGCAGTTCTTC
CASSESKTTYNEQFF
>-|once|TRBV28|TRBJ1-1
TGTGCCAGCAGTTTCCCGACGGGGAACACTGAAGCTTTCTTT
CASSFPTGNTEAFF
>-|few|TRBV29-1|TRBJ1-6
TGCAGCGTTGAAGATCTAGTAGGCCGCGGCCTCCACTTT
CSVEDLVGRGLHF
>-|-|TRBV5-1|TRBJ1-2
TGCGCCAGCAGCTTGTCGGCAGGGAACTATGGCTACACCTTC
CASSLSAGNYGYTF
>-|-|TRBV5-1|TRBJ2-7
TGCGCCAGCAGCTTAGGGAGCACCTACGAGCAGTACTTC
CASSLGSTYEQYF
>-|-|TRBV5-4|TRBJ1-1
TGTGCCAGCAGCTTGGGGGGGCGCGGCTCGAACACTGAAGCTTTCTTT
CASSLGGRGSNTEAFF
>-|-|TRBV4-1|TRBJ2-3
TGCGCCAGCAGCCAAGAATGGGGAGGTGGAGATACGCAGTATTTT
CASSQEWGGGDTQYF
>-|once|TRBV21-1|TRBJ1-2
TGTGCCAGCAGCACGTGCTTGGGGTTAAACTATGGCTACACCTTC
CASSTCLGLNYGYTF
>TRBD1|-|TRBV15|TRBJ1-2
TGTGCCACCAGCAGAGATACAGGGGGCCATTATGGCTACACCTTC
CATSRDTGGHYGYTF
>-|-|TRBV18|TRBJ1-1
TGTGCCAGCTCATTTTCAGTGTCCCCCTTGAACACTGAAGCTTTCTTT
CASSFSVSPLNTEAFF
>TRBD1|-|TRBV28|TRBJ2-3
TGTGCCAGCAGTTGGGACAGGGAAACAGATACGCAGTATTTT
CASSWDRETDTQYF
>-|once|TRBV13|TRBJ2-3
TGTGCCAGCAGCCCCCAGCCCCTTCGGACAGATACGCAGTATTTT
CASSPQPLRTDTQYF
>-|-|TRBV30|TRBJ1-1
TGTGCCTGGAGTCCCCTTGGGGCTGAAGCTTTCTTT
CAWSPLGAEAFF
>TRBD2|-|TRBV5-1|TRBJ2-1
TGCGCCAGCAGCTTGGGGGGCACTAGCGGCAGAGATGAGCAGTTCTTC
CASSLGGTSGRDEQFF
>-|-|TRBV9|TRBJ2-1
TGTGCCAGCAGCGTAGACATTTCCCTCTACAATGAGCAGTTCTTC
CASSVDISLYNEQFF
>TRBD1|-|TRBV28|TRBJ1-5
TGTGCCAGCAGGCCCATGGACAGGGGGTTTGATCAGCCCCAGCATTTT
CASRPMDRGFDQPQHF
>-|-|TRBV15|TRBJ1-5
TGTGCCACCAGCAGAGAGGGAGGGGGATGGAAGCCCCAGCATTTT
CATSREGGGWKPQHF
>-|-|TRBV5-1|TRBJ1-1
TGCGCCAGCAGCTTGCAAGGGGGGAAGACTGAAGCTTTCTTT
CASSLQGGKTEAFF
>TRBD1|-|TRBV30|TRBJ2-5
TGTGCCCGGATAGACAGGGGGCGCGGAGAGACCCAGTACTTC
CARIDRGRGETQYF
>-|-|TRBV9|TRBJ2-5
TGTGCCAGCAGCGTAGTCGGGGGAGCCCCTTCAGAGACCCAGTACTTC
CASSVVGGAPSETQYF
>-|-|TRBV2|TRBJ2-3
TGTGCCAGCAGTGTGCAAGATACGCAGTATTTT
CASSVQDTQYF
>-|-|TRBV25-1|TRBJ2-2
TGTGCCAGCAGTCTCGAGGCAGGAGACGCGACCGGGGAGCTGTTTTTT
CASSLEAGDATGELFF
>-|once|TRBV11-1|TRBJ2-1
TGTGCCAGCAGCCCCCAGGCCAATGAGCAGTTCTTC
CASSPQANEQFF
>TRBD2|-|TRBV27|TRBJ2-1
TGTGCCAGCAGTCTGGACAGGGAAGGAGGGCTAGCGGGAGGGCCGGGGAATGAGCAGTTCTTC
CASSLDREGGLAGGPGNEQFF
>-|-|TRBV5-1|TRBJ1-2
TGCGCCAGCAGCTTCGTTGACAGGACCTATGGCTACACCTTC
CASSFVDRTYGYTF
>-|-|TRBV27|TRBJ2-2
TGTGCCAGCAGCTCAGGGTGGTCGCACTCCGGGGAGCTGTTTTTT
CASSSGWSHSGELFF
>-|-|TRBV4-2|TRBJ1-4
TGTGCCAGCAGCCCCGTTGGGGGCGGCACTAATGAAAAACTGTTTTTT
CASSPVGGGTNEKLFF
>-|-|TRBV7-3|TRBJ2-2
TGTGCCAGCAGCTTAAGATCAATAGCGGACTACACCGGGGAGCTGTTTTTT
CASSLRSIADYTGELFF
>TRBD1|-|TRBV29-1|TRBJ1-1
TGCAGCGTTGAGCAGGGGGCGAGGACTGAAGCTTTCTTT
CSVEQGARTEAFF
>TRBD2|-|TRBV5-6|TRBJ2-3
TGTGCCAGCAGCTCGCCGGGACTAGCGACCACAGATACGCAGTATTTT
CASSSPGLATTDTQYF
>-|-|TRBV7-2|TRBJ1-6
TGTGCCAGCAGCGCCGAGTCCTCCCTCCACTTT
CASSAESSLHF
>-|-|TRBV29-1|TRBJ2-1
TGCAGCGTTGTGAGGCGGGGTAGTTTAAAATACAATGAGCAGTTCTTC
CSVVRRGSLKYNEQFF
>-|-|TRBV5-4|TRBJ2-1
TGTGCCAGCAGCTTGAACTACAGGGATGAGCAGTTCTTC
CASSLNYRDEQFF
>TRBD2|-|TRBV6-5|TRBJ2-1
TGTGCCAGCAGTAGAACTAGCGGGAGCCTATATGAGCAGTTCTTC
CASSRTSGSLYEQFF
>TRBD1|-|TRBV6-6|TRBJ2-6
TGTGCCAGCAGTTTCACAGGGGACACTGGGGCCAACGTCCTGACTTTC
CASSFTGDTGANVLTF
>TRBD2|-|TRBV2|TRBJ2-1
TGTGCCAGCAGTCCGCTAGCGGGAGCTTACAATGAGCAGTTCTTC
CASSPLAGAYNEQFF
>-|few|TRBV7-8|TRBJ1-5
TGTGCCAGCAGCTCAACAGGGTATCAGCCCCAGCATTTT
CASSSTGYQPQHF
>-|-|TRBV12-3/TRBV12-4|TRBJ2-7
TGTGCCAGCAGGGCGGGTCCGAGCTACGAGCAGTACTTC
CASRAGPSYEQYF
>-|-|TRBV6-6|TRBJ1-5
TGTGCCAGCACCTTAGACAGCTATCAGCCCCAGCATTTT
CASTLDSYQPQHF